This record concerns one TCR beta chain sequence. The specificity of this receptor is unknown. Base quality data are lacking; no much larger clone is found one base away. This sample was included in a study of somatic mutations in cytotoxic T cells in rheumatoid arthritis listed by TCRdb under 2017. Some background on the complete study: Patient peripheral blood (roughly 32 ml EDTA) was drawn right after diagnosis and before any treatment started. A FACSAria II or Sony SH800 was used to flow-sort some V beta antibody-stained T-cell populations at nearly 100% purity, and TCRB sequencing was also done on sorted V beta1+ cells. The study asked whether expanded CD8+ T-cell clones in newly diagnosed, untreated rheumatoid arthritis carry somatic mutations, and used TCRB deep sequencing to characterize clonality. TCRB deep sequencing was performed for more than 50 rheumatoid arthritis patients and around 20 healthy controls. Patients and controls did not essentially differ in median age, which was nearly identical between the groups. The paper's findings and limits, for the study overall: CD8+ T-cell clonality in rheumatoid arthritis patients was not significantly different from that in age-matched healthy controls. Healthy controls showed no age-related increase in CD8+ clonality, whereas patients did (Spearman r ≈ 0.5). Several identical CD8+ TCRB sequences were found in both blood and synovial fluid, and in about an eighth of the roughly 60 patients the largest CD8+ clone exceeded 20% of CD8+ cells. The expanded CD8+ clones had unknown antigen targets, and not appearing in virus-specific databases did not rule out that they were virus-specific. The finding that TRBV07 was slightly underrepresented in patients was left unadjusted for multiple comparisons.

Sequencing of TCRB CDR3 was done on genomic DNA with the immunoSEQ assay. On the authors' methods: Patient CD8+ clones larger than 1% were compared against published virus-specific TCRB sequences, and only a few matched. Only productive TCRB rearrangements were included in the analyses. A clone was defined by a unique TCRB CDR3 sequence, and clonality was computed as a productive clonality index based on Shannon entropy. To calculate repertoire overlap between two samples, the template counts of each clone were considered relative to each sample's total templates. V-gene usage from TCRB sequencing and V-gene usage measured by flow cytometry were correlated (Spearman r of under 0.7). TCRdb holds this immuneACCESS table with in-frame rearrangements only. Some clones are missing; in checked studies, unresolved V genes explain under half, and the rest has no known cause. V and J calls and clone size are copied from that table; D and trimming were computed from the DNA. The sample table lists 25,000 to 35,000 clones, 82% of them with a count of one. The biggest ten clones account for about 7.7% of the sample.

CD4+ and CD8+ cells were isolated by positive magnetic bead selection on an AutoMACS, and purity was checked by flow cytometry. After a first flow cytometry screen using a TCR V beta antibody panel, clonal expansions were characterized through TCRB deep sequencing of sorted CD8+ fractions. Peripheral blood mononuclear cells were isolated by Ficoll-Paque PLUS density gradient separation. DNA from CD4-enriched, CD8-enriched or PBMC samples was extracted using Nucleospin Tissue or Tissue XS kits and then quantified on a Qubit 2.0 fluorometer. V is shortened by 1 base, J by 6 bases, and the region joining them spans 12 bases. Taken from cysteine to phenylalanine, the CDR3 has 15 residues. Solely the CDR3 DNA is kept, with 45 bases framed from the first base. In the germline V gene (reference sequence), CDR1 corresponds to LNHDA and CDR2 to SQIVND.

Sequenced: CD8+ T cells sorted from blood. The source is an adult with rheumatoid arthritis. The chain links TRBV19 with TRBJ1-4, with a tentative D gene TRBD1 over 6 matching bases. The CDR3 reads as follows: CASSIAGGADEKLFF. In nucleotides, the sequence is TGTGCCAGTAGTATAGCCGGGGGCGCGGATGAAAAACTGTTTTTT.